Below, 17 T cell receptor beta chains from the same sample are listed, as sequenced in a study of CD8 T cells in Susac syndrome. Reverse transcription of 0.5 to 1 ug RNA was performed with random hexamers. TCRdb ran MiXCR on the immunoSEQ multiplex PCR reads and lists one entry per CDR3 protein. The sample holds some 110,000 distinct CDR3 sequences, about 94% seen once. Sequenced: CD8+ T cells from PBMCs. Source of these receptors: a human donor with Susac syndrome.

This clonotype is a singleton in its sample. This chain links TRBV6-2 or TRBV6-3 with TRBJ2-7; 9 bases fit TRBD2. The ends lost 0 bases at V and 5 bases at J; junction bases unmatched: 8. This CDR3 region has 16 residues. Looked up from germline, CDR1 is MNHEY and CDR2 is SVGEGT. In nucleotides, the CDR3 is TGTGCCAGCAGTTACTCGGTTGGGACTAGCAGCCACGAGCAGTACTTC. Protein product: CASSYSVGTSSHEQYF.

The count of this clonotype is one. The CDR3 sequence is CSVEDSAGASYEQYF. The CDR3 region has the DNA TGCAGCGTTGAAGACTCAGCGGGGGCCTCCTACGAGCAGTACTTC. The rearrangement uses TRBV29-1 and TRBJ2-7; TRBD2 matches 8 bases. Trimming at V came to 0 bases and at J to 0 bases, leaving 4 bases not matched to a gene. CDR3 length: 15 amino acids. CDR1 and CDR2 from the germline V gene are SQVTM and ANQGSEA.

The chain carries TRBV7-6 and TRBJ2-5; perhaps TRBD1 as D (6 bases). This CDR3 spans 15 amino acids. Trimming stripped 4 bases from V and 4 bases from J, with 16 bases between. Germline V lookup: CDR1 SGHVS, CDR2 FNYEAQ. In DNA, the CDR3 is TGTGCCAGCAGCTCCCACCCGGACAGTTCAGAGACCCAGTACTTC. It yields the protein CASSSHPDSSETQYF.

J is TRBJ1-1 and V is TRBV5-1; D gene unclear. Trimming took off 1 base at V and 0 bases at J, with 13 bases between the two ends. The CDR3 has 16 residues. CDR1 and CDR2 (germline): SGHRS, YFSETQ. The chain's CDR3 is CASSLPGRSLNTEAFF. CDR3 nucleotides: TGCGCCAGCAGCTTGCCCGGAAGAAGCTTGAACACTGAAGCTTTCTTT. The full variable domain, completed using reference TRBV5-1 and TRBJ1-1, is KAGVTQTPRYLIKTRGQQVTLSCSPISGHRSVSWYQQTPGQGLQFLFEYFSETQRNKGNFPGRFSGRQFSNSRSEMNVSTLELGDSALYLCASSLPGRSLNTEAFFGQGTRLTVV.

J is TRBJ1-2 and V is TRBV7-8; 9 bases are a match to TRBD1. The V gene end was trimmed by 5 bases and the J gene end by 4 bases; junction bases not matched to a gene: 11. The germline V gene has CDR1 SGHVS and CDR2 FQNEAQ. The CDR3 consists of 16 residues. The CDR3 nucleotides read TGTGCCAGCAGCCCAGCGGCCGGGACAGGGATCTATGGCTACACCTTC. Translating it yields CASSPAAGTGIYGYTF. Supplemented by reference TRBV7-8 and TRBJ1-2, the full variable domain reads GAGVSQSPRYKVAKRGQDVALRCDPISGHVSLFWYQQALGQGPEFLTYFQNEAQLDKSGLPSDRFFAERPEGSVSTLKIQRTQQEDSAVYLCASSPAAGTGIYGYTFGSGTRLTVV.

J is TRBJ2-3 and V is TRBV5-5; D is tentatively TRBD1 or TRBD2 (5 bases each). There are 15 residues in the CDR3. Trimming shortened V by 3 bases and J by 0 bases, and 11 bases separated the two germline ends. Germline V lookup: CDR1 SGHKS, CDR2 YYEKEE (reference sequence). Here the CDR3 DNA reads TGTGCCAGCAGCTGGGACGGTACTAGCACAGATACGCAGTATTTT. This codes for CASSWDGTSTDTQYF.

The chain has TRBV9 and TRBJ2-3; no definite D call. V lost 3 bases to trimming and J lost 1 base, with 3 bases between them. CDR1 and CDR2 from the germline V gene are SGDLS and YYNGEE. The CDR3 covers 12 residues. CDR3 loop: CASSAGTDTQYF. Written as DNA, the CDR3 is TGTGCCAGCAGCGCGGGCACAGATACGCAGTATTTT. The full variable domain, with the rest looked up from reference TRBV9 and TRBJ2-3, is DSGVTQTPKHLITATGQRVTLRCSPRSGDLSVYWYQQSLDQGLQFLIQYYNGEERAKGNILERFSAQQFPDLHSELNLSSLELGDSALYFCASSAGTDTQYFGPGTRLTVL.

The V gene is TRBV4-2, the J gene TRBJ2-7; 12 nucleotides agree with TRBD2. CDR3 size: 15 residues. From germline, CDR1 is LGHNA and CDR2 YNFKEQ. V lost 0 bases and J lost 5; bases outside the gene matches: 2. CDR3 nucleotide sequence: TGTGCCAGCAGCCAAGAATGGACTAGCGGGGACGAGCAGTACTTC. This encodes CASSQEWTSGDEQYF.

The chain uses TRBV11-2 and TRBJ2-5; TRBD2 agrees at 15 bases. Trimming removed 4 bases from V and 0 bases from J; junction bases left unmatched: 12. The CDR3 is made up of 20 amino acids. Germline loops: CDR1 SGHAT, CDR2 FQNNGV. This CDR3 reads CASSSPVWTSGGEYQETQYF. As DNA, the CDR3 is TGTGCCAGCAGCTCACCGGTATGGACTAGCGGGGGGGAGTACCAAGAGACCCAGTACTTC.

The V call is TRBV7-6, the J call TRBJ2-5; 10 nucleotides agree with TRBD2. Trimming took 1 base from V and 3 from J; bases not matched to a gene: 8. The CDR3 loop spans 17 amino acids. CDR1 and CDR2 from the germline V gene are SGHVS and FNYEAQ. For the CDR3, the DNA is TGTGCCAGCAGCTTAGACCGCCCCCTAGCGGGAGAAGAGACCCAGTACTTC. It encodes CASSLDRPLAGEETQYF.

V is TRBV30 and J is TRBJ1-2, with 9 nucleotides matching TRBD1. After removal of 5 bases from V and 6 bases from J, the junction contained 1 base not matched to a gene. CDR3 length: 11 amino acids. Per germline, CDR1 GTSNPN and CDR2 SVGIG (reference sequence). The CDR3 spells CAWGTGHGYTF. The CDR3 DNA follows: TGTGCCTGGGGGACAGGGCATGGCTACACCTTC. Based on the CDR3 plus reference TRBV30 and TRBJ1-2, the full variable domain is SQTIHQWPATLVQPVGSPLSLECTVEGTSNPNLYWYRQAAGRGLQLLFYSVGIGQISSEVPQNLSASRPQDRQFILSSKKLLLSDSGFYLCAWGTGHGYTFGSGTRLTVV.

The chain recombines TRBV19 with TRBJ2-2, with D unclear. The CDR3 runs 13 residues. The germline gives CDR1 LNHDA, CDR2 SQIVND (reference sequence). V lost 3 bases, J lost 1 base, and 3 bases lay in between. CDR3 sequence (DNA): TGTGCCAGTAGTATGAGGAACACCGGGGAGCTGTTTTTT. As protein: CASSMRNTGELFF.

This chain joins TRBV6-5 and TRBJ1-1; D may be TRBD1 (6 bases). Trimming removed 0 bases at V and 1 base at J, with 6 bases between. Germline V gives CDR1 MNHEY, CDR2 SVGAGI. This CDR3 has 14 residues. The CDR3 coding sequence is TGTGCCAGCAGTTACTCGGGGGCGAACACTGAAGCTTTCTTT. Amino acid sequence: CASSYSGANTEAFF.

The rearrangement joins TRBV5-4 to TRBJ2-2; D unresolved. The CDR3 contains 12 residues. Germline lookup yields CDR1 SGHNT and CDR2 YYREEE (reference sequence). The V end lost 1 base, the J end lost 5 bases, and 3 bases lay between the germline ends. This chain's CDR3 is CASSLPTGELFF. The CDR3 nucleotides read TGTGCCAGCAGCTTGCCAACCGGGGAGCTGTTTTTT.

This chain links TRBV12-3 or TRBV12-4 with TRBJ1-1; D gene ambiguous. With 3 bases removed from V and 5 bases from J, the gap between germline ends came to 7 bases. The CDR3 totals 12 residues. CDR3 DNA sequence: TGTGCCAGCAGTTTCGGTCGGACTGAAGCTTTCTTT. This gives the protein CASSFGRTEAFF.

The chain recombines TRBV29-1 with TRBJ1-2; 9 positions match TRBD1. J lost 3 bases, V lost 5 bases, and 7 bases had no gene match. This CDR3 region has 14 residues. Germline V gene lookup returns CDR1 SQVTM and CDR2 ANQGSEA. For the CDR3, the DNA is TGCAGCGTTTATAGGGGACAGGGCCACTATGGCTACACCTTC. This sequence encodes CSVYRGQGHYGYTF.

This clonotype was seen only a few times. V usage is TRBV6-5 and J usage is TRBJ1-1; no firm D call. There are 12 residues in the CDR3. V lost 2 bases and J 3 bases, leaving 4 bases between the germline ends. Germline CDR1 reads MNHEY; CDR2 reads SVGAGI. As DNA, the CDR3 is TGTGCCAGCAGTTACGGGGACACTGAAGCTTTCTTT. Translation gives CASSYGDTEAFF.